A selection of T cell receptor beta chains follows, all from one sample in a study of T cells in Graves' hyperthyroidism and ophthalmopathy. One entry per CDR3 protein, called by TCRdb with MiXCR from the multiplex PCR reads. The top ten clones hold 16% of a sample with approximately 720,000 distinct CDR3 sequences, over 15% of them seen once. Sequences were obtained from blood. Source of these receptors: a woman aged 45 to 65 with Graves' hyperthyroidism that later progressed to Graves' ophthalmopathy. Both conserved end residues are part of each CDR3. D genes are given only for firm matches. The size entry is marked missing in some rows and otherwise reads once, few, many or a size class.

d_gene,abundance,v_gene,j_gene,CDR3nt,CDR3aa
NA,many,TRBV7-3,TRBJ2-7,TGTGCCAGCAGCTTAGGTGACGCGCGAAATCCCTACGAGCAGTACTTC,CASSLGDARNPYEQYF
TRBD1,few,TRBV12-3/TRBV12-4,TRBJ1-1,TGTGCCAGCAGTTATACAGGGGACACTGAAGCTTTCTTT,CASSYTGDTEAFF
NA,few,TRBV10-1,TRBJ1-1,TGCGCCAGCAGTGACGGGGCAGGACTGAACACTGAAGCTTTCTTT,CASSDGAGLNTEAFF
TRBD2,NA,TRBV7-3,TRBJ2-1,TGTGCCAGCAGCTTGAGACTAGCCAATGAGCAGTTCTTC,CASSLRLANEQFF
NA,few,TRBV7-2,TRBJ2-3,TGTGCCAGCAGCTTATTCTCGGTCGCAGATACGCAGTATTTT,CASSLFSVADTQYF
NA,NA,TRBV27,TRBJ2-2,TGTGCCAGCACCCTAATTCGGGGGTCCGGGGAGCTGTTTTTT,CASTLIRGSGELFF
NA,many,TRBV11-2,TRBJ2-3,TGTGCCAGCAGCTTGGGATCTACCGGATGGGGCACAGATACGCAGTATTTT,CASSLGSTGWGTDTQYF
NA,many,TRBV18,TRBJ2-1,TGTGCCAGCTCACCACGGGAGGTCGGACAGGCCTGGTATGAGCAGTTCTTC,CASSPREVGQAWYEQFF
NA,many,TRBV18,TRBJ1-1,TGTGCCAGCTCACCCACGGGGGCGCGTATCACTGAAGCTTTCTTT,CASSPTGARITEAFF
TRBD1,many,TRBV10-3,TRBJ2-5,TGTGCCATCAGTCCTACAGGGGCAGGGGAGACCCAGTACTTC,CAISPTGAGETQYF
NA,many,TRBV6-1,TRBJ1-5,TGTGCCAGCAGTGACGGCCCCAGGGGAATCGGCAATCAGCCCCAGCATTTT,CASSDGPRGIGNQPQHF
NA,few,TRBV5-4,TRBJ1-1,TGTGCCAGCAGCCCCGGCGCGTTGGGCTCGGGCACTGAAGCTTTCTTT,CASSPGALGSGTEAFF
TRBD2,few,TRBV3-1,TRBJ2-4,TGTGCCAGCAGCTTGGGACTAGCGGGGGGTATTCAGTACTTC,CASSLGLAGGIQYF
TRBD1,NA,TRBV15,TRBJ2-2,TGTGCCACCAGCAGGGCAGGGGGCCACAACACCGGGGAGCTGTTTTTT,CATSRAGGHNTGELFF
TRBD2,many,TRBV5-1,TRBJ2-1,TGCGCCAGCACCCCGGCGGGAGGATTCTACAATGAGCAGTTCTTC,CASTPAGGFYNEQFF
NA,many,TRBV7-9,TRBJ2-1,TGTGCCAGCAGCTTAGGGACATCAGACAATGAGCAGTTCTTC,CASSLGTSDNEQFF
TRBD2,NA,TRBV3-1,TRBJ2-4,TGTGCCAGCAGCTCTCGGGGAGGGTTGGACATTCAGTACTTC,CASSSRGGLDIQYF
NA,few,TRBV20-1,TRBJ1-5,TGCAGTGCTAGTCCCGGTATTAGCGTTGGGCCCCAGCATTTT,CSASPGISVGPQHF
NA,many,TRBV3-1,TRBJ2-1,TGTGCCAGCAGCCAAGGACGGTGGGACAATGAGCAGTTCTTC,CASSQGRWDNEQFF
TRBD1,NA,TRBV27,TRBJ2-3,TGTGCCAGCAGTCGACAGGGGGGGTTGAATACGCAGTATTTT,CASSRQGGLNTQYF
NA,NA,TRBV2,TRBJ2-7,TGTGCCAGCAGTGAAGCCGTCTACGAGCAGTACTTC,CASSEAVYEQYF
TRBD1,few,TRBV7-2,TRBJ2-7,TGTGCCAGCAGGGCCGCTCTAGGGGGCCTTTACGAGCAGTACTTC,CASRAALGGLYEQYF
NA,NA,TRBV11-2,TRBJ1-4,TGTGCCAGCAGCTCGATTCTGACAGCGTTTGATGAAAAACTGTTTTTT,CASSSILTAFDEKLFF
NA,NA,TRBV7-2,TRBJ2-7,TGTGCCAGCAGCTTGGTCCCGGCGGGCGACGAGCAGTACTTC,CASSLVPAGDEQYF
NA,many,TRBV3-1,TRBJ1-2,TGTGCCAGCAGCCAAGATCCTGATGGCTACACCTTC,CASSQDPDGYTF
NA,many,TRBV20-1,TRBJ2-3,TGCAGTGCTAGGGGGTGGGGCAGAGATACGCAGTATTTT,CSARGWGRDTQYF
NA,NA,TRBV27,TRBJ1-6,TGTGCCAGCAGTTTGAAGGACGTGGATTCACCCCTCCACTTT,CASSLKDVDSPLHF
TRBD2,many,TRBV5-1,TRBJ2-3,TGCGCCAGCAGCTCGGGGGGGGGCGCAGATACGCAGTATTTT,CASSSGGGADTQYF
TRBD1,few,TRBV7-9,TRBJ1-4,TGTGCCAGCAGCCTCCGGGACAGGGGGTATGAAAAACTGTTTTTT,CASSLRDRGYEKLFF
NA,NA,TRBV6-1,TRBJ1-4,TGTGCCAGCAGTGGATGGGGAACTAATGAAAAACTGTTTTTT,CASSGWGTNEKLFF
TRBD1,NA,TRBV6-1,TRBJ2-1,TGTGCCAGCAGTTACACACGGGACAGTCCACACTACAATGAGCAGTTCTTC,CASSYTRDSPHYNEQFF
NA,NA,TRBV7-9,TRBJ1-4,TGTGCCAGCAGCCGGGCCCTGCCGGATGAAAAACTGTTTTTT,CASSRALPDEKLFF
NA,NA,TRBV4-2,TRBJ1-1,TGTGCCAGCAGCTCGCAATACGACACTGAAGCTTTCTTT,CASSSQYDTEAFF
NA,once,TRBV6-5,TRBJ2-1,TGTGCCAGCAGTTACTCCACAAGCTCCTACAATGAGCAGTTCTTC,CASSYSTSSYNEQFF
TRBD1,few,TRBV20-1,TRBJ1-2,TGCAGTGCTAGGGGGGACAGGGATGGCTACACCTTC,CSARGDRDGYTF
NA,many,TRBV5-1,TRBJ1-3,TGCGCCAGCAGCCTTCAGAGCTCTGGAAACACCATATATTTT,CASSLQSSGNTIYF
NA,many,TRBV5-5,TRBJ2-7,TGTGCCAGCAGCTTGTATGGCGACGAGCAGTACTTC,CASSLYGDEQYF
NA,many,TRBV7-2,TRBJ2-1,TGTGCCAGCAGCCCGGCATACGGGACAAACCATGAGCAGTTCTTC,CASSPAYGTNHEQFF
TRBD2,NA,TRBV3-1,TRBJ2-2,TGTGCCAGCAGCCGAGGGGCGGGGGGGCCCCAGGAGCTGTTTTTT,CASSRGAGGPQELFF
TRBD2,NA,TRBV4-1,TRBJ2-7,TGCGCCAGCAGCTCCAGCCCGGGACTAGCGGGGTACGAGCAGTACTTC,CASSSSPGLAGYEQYF
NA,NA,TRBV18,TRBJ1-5,TGTGCCAGCTCACCGTCAGAGTTGAGCAATCAGCCCCAGCATTTT,CASSPSELSNQPQHF
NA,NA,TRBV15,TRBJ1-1,TGTGCCACCAGCAGACCTTCAAGGGGCTTCAACACTGAAGCTTTCTTT,CATSRPSRGFNTEAFF
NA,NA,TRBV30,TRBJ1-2,TGTGCCGCCCTGGGACAAGACCTACTTACTCGCTACACCTTC,CAALGQDLLTRYTF
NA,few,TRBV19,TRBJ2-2,TGTGCCAGTAGTATCGGCAGGGAGGCCACCGGGGAGCTGTTTTTT,CASSIGREATGELFF
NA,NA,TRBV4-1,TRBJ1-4,TGCGCCAGCAGCCAAGGCAACCTCCGGGACAAGGTGGGCACTGAAAAACTGTTTTTT,CASSQGNLRDKVGTEKLFF
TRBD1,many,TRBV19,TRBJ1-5,TGTGCCAGTAGTAAGGGGGCCCGGGGCAATCAGCCCCAGCATTTT,CASSKGARGNQPQHF
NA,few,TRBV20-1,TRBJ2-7,TGCAGTGCTCCCGCCGGGGGCCGCCTGGGGGGTGAGCAGTACTTC,CSAPAGGRLGGEQYF
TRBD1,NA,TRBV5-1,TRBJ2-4,TGCGCCAGCAGCTGGGGACAGGGGCAAAACATTCAGTACTTC,CASSWGQGQNIQYF
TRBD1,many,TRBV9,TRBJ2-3,TGTGCCAGCAGCGTAGCAGGGAGACAGGGAGATACGCAGTATTTT,CASSVAGRQGDTQYF
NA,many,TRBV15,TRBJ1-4,TGTGCCACCAGCAGACCTGCGCGGGGCGGCGGTCGAACGAGACTGAATGAAAAACTGTTTTTT,CATSRPARGGGRTRLNEKLFF
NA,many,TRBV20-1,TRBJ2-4,TGCAGTGCTAACGGGACACCCCTAGCCAAAAACATTCAGTACTTC,CSANGTPLAKNIQYF